The rows below give T cell receptor beta chains drawn from one sample of a study of graft-versus-host responses after intestinal transplantation. Sequencing was performed with immunoSEQ multiplex PCR; in TCRdb, only in-frame clones are kept and a portion is missing. The sample consists of approximately 75,000 clones, around 95% of them appearing once. No cognate antigen is known for these TCRs. The source material was unstimulated CD8+ T cells sorted from spleen or lymph node cells, sampled before intestinal transplant. These receptors all come from a human donor who received an intestinal transplant. Each CDR3 is given with its conserved first and last residue. Each record gives: V gene, clone size, J gene, D gene, CDR3 protein, CDR3 DNA. D genes are given only for firm matches. Clone sizes are given selectively: once, few, many, or a class where the clone is expanded.

v_gene: TRBV5-1
abundance: .
j_gene: TRBJ2-2
d_gene: TRBD2
CDR3aa: CASSWTSDGELFF
CDR3nt: TGCGCCAGCAGCTGGACTAGCGACGGGGAGCTGTTTTTT

v_gene: TRBV5-6
abundance: once
j_gene: TRBJ2-7
d_gene: .
CDR3aa: CASSALEEEQYF
CDR3nt: TGTGCCAGCAGCGCACTAGAGGAAGAGCAGTACTTC

v_gene: TRBV30
abundance: .
j_gene: TRBJ2-5
d_gene: TRBD2
CDR3aa: CAWNLGTSGTETQYF
CDR3nt: TGTGCCTGGAATCTGGGGACTAGCGGGACGGAGACCCAGTACTTC

v_gene: TRBV27
abundance: few
j_gene: TRBJ2-7
d_gene: TRBD1
CDR3aa: CASSASGTGIEQYF
CDR3nt: TGTGCCAGCAGTGCTTCCGGGACAGGGATCGAGCAGTACTTC

v_gene: TRBV5-6
abundance: .
j_gene: TRBJ2-7
d_gene: TRBD2
CDR3aa: CASSFTSGTSGYEQYF
CDR3nt: TGTGCCAGCAGCTTTACATCGGGGACTAGCGGATACGAGCAGTACTTC

v_gene: TRBV27
abundance: .
j_gene: TRBJ2-3
d_gene: .
CDR3aa: CASIPEPGRADTQYF
CDR3nt: TGTGCCAGCATTCCTGAACCCGGTCGCGCAGATACGCAGTATTTT

v_gene: TRBV27
abundance: .
j_gene: TRBJ2-1
d_gene: .
CDR3aa: CASSQSGSSSYNEQFF
CDR3nt: TGTGCCAGCAGTCAATCGGGTTCGAGCTCCTACAATGAGCAGTTCTTC

v_gene: TRBV12-5
abundance: once
j_gene: TRBJ2-1
d_gene: .
CDR3aa: CASGLGERPVYNEQFF
CDR3nt: TGTGCTAGTGGTTTGGGAGAGAGACCAGTTTACAATGAGCAGTTCTTC

v_gene: TRBV9
abundance: .
j_gene: TRBJ2-7
d_gene: .
CDR3aa: CASSVAESPRDEQYF
CDR3nt: TGTGCCAGCAGCGTAGCCGAGTCCCCCCGCGACGAGCAGTACTTC

v_gene: TRBV19
abundance: .
j_gene: TRBJ2-3
d_gene: .
CDR3aa: CASSIDLEVDTQYF
CDR3nt: TGTGCCAGTAGTATAGATCTAGAGGTGGATACGCAGTATTTT

v_gene: TRBV27
abundance: once
j_gene: TRBJ2-1
d_gene: .
CDR3aa: CASSLSGGPYNEQFF
CDR3nt: TGTGCCAGCAGTTTATCCGGGGGCCCCTACAATGAGCAGTTCTTC

v_gene: TRBV7-6
abundance: .
j_gene: TRBJ2-3
d_gene: .
CDR3aa: CASSLELGGSTDTQYF
CDR3nt: TGTGCCAGCAGCTTAGAACTTGGCGGGAGCACAGATACGCAGTATTTT

v_gene: TRBV28
abundance: few
j_gene: TRBJ2-3
d_gene: TRBD2
CDR3aa: CASSLTVPTSEPTDTQYF
CDR3nt: TGTGCCAGCAGTTTGACTGTTCCGACTAGCGAGCCCACAGATACGCAGTATTTT

v_gene: TRBV4-2
abundance: .
j_gene: TRBJ1-4
d_gene: TRBD1
CDR3aa: CASSQMGVIGTGGSRIEKLFF
CDR3nt: TGTGCCAGCAGCCAAATGGGTGTCATTGGGACAGGGGGCAGCCGAATTGAAAAACTGTTTTTT

v_gene: TRBV28
abundance: .
j_gene: TRBJ2-7
d_gene: TRBD1
CDR3aa: CASTWTGGNYEQYF
CDR3nt: TGTGCCAGCACCTGGACAGGGGGCAACTACGAGCAGTACTTC

v_gene: TRBV28
abundance: .
j_gene: TRBJ1-4
d_gene: .
CDR3aa: CASSFPSDNNEKLFF
CDR3nt: TGTGCCAGCAGTTTCCCCTCCGACAATAATGAAAAACTGTTTTTT

v_gene: TRBV5-5
abundance: once
j_gene: TRBJ2-5
d_gene: .
CDR3aa: CASSSRDLEETQYF
CDR3nt: TGTGCCAGCAGCTCCCGGGATTTGGAGGAGACCCAGTACTTC

v_gene: TRBV27
abundance: .
j_gene: TRBJ2-2
d_gene: .
CDR3aa: CASSLFAGRTGELFF
CDR3nt: TGTGCCAGCAGTTTATTTGCAGGTCGGACCGGGGAGCTGTTTTTT

v_gene: TRBV9
abundance: .
j_gene: TRBJ2-1
d_gene: TRBD2
CDR3aa: CASSVRAGRVRNEQFF
CDR3nt: TGTGCCAGCAGCGTACGAGCAGGGAGGGTACGTAATGAGCAGTTCTTC

v_gene: TRBV27
abundance: .
j_gene: TRBJ2-3
d_gene: TRBD2
CDR3aa: CASSSPGLAGGITDTQYF
CDR3nt: TGTGCCAGCAGTTCTCCAGGACTAGCGGGAGGTATCACAGATACGCAGTATTTT

v_gene: TRBV10-3
abundance: .
j_gene: TRBJ2-1
d_gene: .
CDR3aa: CAISEWAEGENEQFF
CDR3nt: TGTGCCATCAGTGAGTGGGCGGAAGGGGAAAATGAGCAGTTCTTC

v_gene: TRBV2
abundance: .
j_gene: TRBJ2-1
d_gene: .
CDR3aa: CASSERGLHLINEQFF
CDR3nt: TGTGCCAGCAGTGAAAGGGGACTCCACCTTATCAATGAGCAGTTCTTC

v_gene: TRBV19
abundance: .
j_gene: TRBJ1-1
d_gene: .
CDR3aa: CASSLQGHTEAFF
CDR3nt: TGTGCCAGTAGCCTACAAGGGCACACTGAAGCTTTCTTT

v_gene: TRBV5-4
abundance: .
j_gene: TRBJ2-7
d_gene: .
CDR3aa: CASSSSTVYEQYF
CDR3nt: TGTGCCAGCAGCTCCTCGACAGTGTACGAGCAGTACTTC

v_gene: TRBV7-9
abundance: .
j_gene: TRBJ2-2
d_gene: TRBD2
CDR3aa: CASSPPVTSGYTGELFF
CDR3nt: TGTGCCAGCAGTCCCCCCGTTACTAGCGGTTACACCGGGGAGCTGTTTTTT

v_gene: TRBV5-5
abundance: .
j_gene: TRBJ1-1
d_gene: .
CDR3aa: CASSNRDGNTEAFF
CDR3nt: TGTGCCAGCAGCAACCGGGACGGGAACACTGAAGCTTTCTTT

v_gene: TRBV7-8
abundance: .
j_gene: TRBJ2-3
d_gene: TRBD2
CDR3aa: CASSLVGREGTDTQYF
CDR3nt: TGTGCCAGCAGCTTAGTGGGGCGGGAGGGCACAGATACGCAGTATTTT

v_gene: TRBV9
abundance: .
j_gene: TRBJ2-5
d_gene: TRBD1
CDR3aa: CASSARDSQETQYF
CDR3nt: TGTGCCAGCAGCGCTCGGGACAGCCAAGAGACCCAGTACTTC

v_gene: TRBV11-2
abundance: .
j_gene: TRBJ1-5
d_gene: .
CDR3aa: CASSLGIRENQPQHF
CDR3nt: TGTGCCAGCAGCTTAGGGATTCGGGAAAATCAGCCCCAGCATTTT

v_gene: TRBV15
abundance: .
j_gene: TRBJ1-1
d_gene: TRBD1
CDR3aa: CATSREGAGTGDTEAFF
CDR3nt: TGTGCCACCAGCAGAGAGGGGGCCGGAACAGGGGACACTGAAGCTTTCTTT

v_gene: TRBV28
abundance: .
j_gene: TRBJ2-6
d_gene: TRBD1
CDR3aa: CASSLWDSASGANVLTF
CDR3nt: TGTGCCAGCAGTTTGTGGGACAGCGCCTCTGGGGCCAACGTCCTGACTTTC

v_gene: TRBV5-1
abundance: .
j_gene: TRBJ2-3
d_gene: TRBD2
CDR3aa: CASSWTRGLVPYF
CDR3nt: TGCGCCAGCAGCTGGACCCGGGGACTAGTCCCGTATTTT

v_gene: TRBV2
abundance: .
j_gene: TRBJ2-1
d_gene: .
CDR3aa: CASTQPSSYNEQFF
CDR3nt: TGTGCCAGCACTCAACCGAGCTCCTACAATGAGCAGTTCTTC

v_gene: TRBV27
abundance: .
j_gene: TRBJ2-1
d_gene: .
CDR3aa: CASSLPDSYNEQFF
CDR3nt: TGTGCCAGCAGTTTGCCAGACAGTTACAATGAGCAGTTCTTC

v_gene: TRBV4-1
abundance: .
j_gene: TRBJ1-4
d_gene: .
CDR3aa: CASSQFHSTNEKLFF
CDR3nt: TGCGCCAGCAGCCAATTTCACAGCACTAATGAAAAACTGTTTTTT

v_gene: TRBV7-9
abundance: .
j_gene: TRBJ1-3
d_gene: .
CDR3aa: CASSLSTADTIYF
CDR3nt: TGTGCCAGCAGCTTATCAACGGCGGACACCATATATTTT

v_gene: TRBV28
abundance: .
j_gene: TRBJ2-7
d_gene: .
CDR3aa: CASSSTSYEQYF
CDR3nt: TGTGCCAGCAGTTCCACTTCCTACGAGCAGTACTTC

v_gene: TRBV7-9
abundance: .
j_gene: TRBJ2-7
d_gene: .
CDR3aa: CASREGSYEQYF
CDR3nt: TGTGCCAGCAGGGAGGGCAGCTACGAGCAGTACTTC

v_gene: TRBV4-1
abundance: .
j_gene: TRBJ2-1
d_gene: TRBD2
CDR3aa: CASSQGAGAGDNEQFF
CDR3nt: TGCGCCAGCAGCCAGGGCGCGGGAGCGGGCGACAATGAGCAGTTCTTC

v_gene: TRBV13
abundance: once
j_gene: TRBJ2-3
d_gene: TRBD2
CDR3aa: CASSAGLAGADTQYF
CDR3nt: TGTGCCAGCAGCGCCGGACTAGCGGGGGCAGATACGCAGTATTTT

v_gene: TRBV6-5
abundance: .
j_gene: TRBJ2-2
d_gene: TRBD2
CDR3aa: CASSPGGTGELFF
CDR3nt: TGTGCCAGCAGCCCGGGGGGCACCGGGGAGCTGTTTTTT

v_gene: TRBV27
abundance: .
j_gene: TRBJ2-7
d_gene: .
CDR3aa: CASSLTGSTYEQYF
CDR3nt: TGTGCCAGCAGTCTAACCGGGTCTACCTACGAGCAGTACTTC